This T cell receptor beta chain comes out of a study of blood T cell repertoires in COVID-19. Study-wide context: Specimens from acute and convalescent COVID-19 originated in the United States, Italy and Spain.

Germline V CDR1 and CDR2: SGHRS, YFSETQ. The CDR3 has 18 amino acids. V was clipped by 0 bases and J by 3 bases; unmatched bases: 8. Per the original methods: Amplification of reference gene primers was used by the study to estimate nucleated cell counts. Profiled with immunoSEQ multiplex PCR; TCRdb holds only in-frame clones, not every one. For V, J and clone size, that table is used; D and trimming come from the DNA. The sample holds about 360,000 clones; more than 85% are singletons and the top ten take 3%. The TCR comes from a human donor in a cohort sampled during active COVID-19. Sequenced sample: peripheral blood. The J gene is TRBJ2-3, the V gene TRBV5-1, with 12 bases lining up with TRBD2. CDR3 coding DNA: TGCGCCAGCAGCTTGGAATCTGGACTAGCGGGGTTTACAGATACGCAGTATTTT. Translating gives CASSLESGLAGFTDTQYF.